A selection of T cell receptor beta chains follows, all from one sample in a study of blood T cell repertoires in COVID-19. TCRdb's table, derived via immunoSEQ multiplex PCR, lists solely in-frame clones and lacks some. Counted here are about 200,000 clones, around 90% occurring once; the ten biggest clones make up 20% to 25%. Input material: peripheral blood. All receptors derive from a man in his sixties with active or convalescent COVID-19. The conserved cysteine and the conserved F or W are not part of the CDR3 here. D genes are given only for firm matches.

d_call,j_call,v_call,cdr3_aa
.,TRBJ1-5,TRBV27,ASSLQGNQPQH
TRBD1,TRBJ1-5,TRBV27,ASKRIGGYSNQPQH
.,TRBJ1-2,TRBV4-1,ASSQIPGAPPT
.,TRBJ1-1,TRBV19,ASSILNTEAF
.,TRBJ2-3,TRBV6-1,ASSEVGGSTDTQY
.,TRBJ1-2,TRBV19,ASSDYGHGYT
TRBD1,TRBJ1-2,TRBV5-1,ASSLAVGQGARRRYGYT
TRBD2,TRBJ2-3,TRBV4-2,ASSPKTSGGSTDTQY
TRBD1,TRBJ2-1,TRBV7-9,ASSLKGASSYNEQF
.,TRBJ2-3,TRBV12-3/TRBV12-4,ASTLAGDTQY
TRBD2,TRBJ2-5,TRBV6-5,ATWVERGGQETQY
TRBD1,TRBJ1-5,TRBV28,ASSFINRGSNQPQH
.,TRBJ1-3,TRBV6-1,ASSEAPRAGNTIY
TRBD1,TRBJ2-2,TRBV19,ASSTGTAYNTGELF
.,TRBJ2-7,TRBV12-3/TRBV12-4,ASSLVRGEQY
TRBD2,TRBJ2-1,TRBV5-1,ASSLPGLAGGNSYNEQF
TRBD2,TRBJ2-3,TRBV4-1,ASSQGLYSGGADTQY
TRBD1,TRBJ2-1,TRBV27,ASRGMDRLPYNEQF
TRBD1,TRBJ2-3,TRBV5-6,ASSFEPGQGTDTQY
.,TRBJ2-3,TRBV6-4,ASSDSKTQNTQY
TRBD1,TRBJ2-2,TRBV2,ASRETGVTGELF
TRBD1,TRBJ1-2,TRBV6-7,ASSYSGQAWVWGYT
.,TRBJ1-1,TRBV19,ASSITRGEAF
.,TRBJ1-3,TRBV5-6,ASSFLMAGNTIY
TRBD2,TRBJ2-3,TRBV19,ASSRLAGGPDTQY
TRBD1,TRBJ2-6,TRBV5-1,ASSLGTGRSGANVLT
.,TRBJ2-3,TRBV6-1,ASSEQSIPGADTQY
TRBD1,TRBJ2-7,TRBV6-5,ASSYSLTGNYEQY
.,TRBJ1-1,TRBV4-1,ARSQLFLGGEAF
TRBD2,TRBJ2-1,TRBV2,ASTHDGTSDNEQF
.,TRBJ1-2,TRBV5-1,ASSLSGSYT
.,TRBJ2-2,TRBV7-8,ASSQNEGRAGELF
.,TRBJ2-1,TRBV6-1,ASSERAGSYNEQF
.,TRBJ2-2,TRBV9,ASSVDPGGLTGELF
.,TRBJ1-5,TRBV5-1,ASTRTGNSNQPQH
.,TRBJ1-3,TRBV7-2,ASSRTGGGGNTIY
.,TRBJ1-6,TRBV19,ASSTVPGGVRNSPLH
.,TRBJ1-1,TRBV19,ASSKLPGIEAF
.,TRBJ1-2,TRBV19,ASSTLGYGYT
.,TRBJ1-2,TRBV19,ASSPPFQNLYYGYT
.,TRBJ1-1,TRBV10-1,ASSDGSTGNTEAF
.,TRBJ2-5,TRBV2,ASNYEETQY
.,TRBJ1-6,TRBV18,ASSPSGGPGISPLH
.,TRBJ1-2,TRBV27,ASKQGANYGYT
TRBD1,TRBJ1-2,TRBV6-1,ASSDSGGYGYT
.,TRBJ2-5,TRBV7-6,ASSLSSGALETQY
TRBD1,TRBJ1-2,TRBV2,ASNVRGTNYGYT
.,TRBJ2-1,TRBV7-2,ASSQGHLSYNEQF
TRBD2,TRBJ2-1,TRBV7-9,ASSFPSGVEQF
.,TRBJ1-1,TRBV25-1,ASSPVGARGTEAF
.,TRBJ2-1,TRBV29-1,SADIYNEQF